The present entry profiles one T cell receptor (beta chain) with its context. This CDR3 region has 17 residues. Per germline, CDR1 SGHVS and CDR2 FNYEAQ. Trimming removed 5 bases at V and 4 bases at J, with 22 bases between. Assay: immunoSEQ multiplex PCR; the TCRdb copy retains only in-frame clones and omits some. The sample includes over 350,000 clones, around 89% of them seen just once. The data belong to a study of blood T cell repertoires in COVID-19. Participants, 18 to 89 years old, spanned 25 or so US areas. Cohort placement rested on clinical history that participants reported themselves. Material for sequencing was PBMCs or T cells enriched from blood (not recorded which). The rearrangement joins TRBV7-6 to TRBJ2-3; TRBD1 is a possible D gene (5 bases). This sequence was found in a woman younger than 45 with acute COVID-19. The CDR3 nucleotides read TGTGCCAGCAGCCCCCACCTTTCAGGGTCTCACGCAGATACGCAGTATTTT. Translating it yields CASSPHLSGSHADTQYF.